The following is a TCR beta chain sequence with its context. Its antigen is unidentified. This entry is derived from a study of cytomegalovirus exposure and HLA in healthy donors. Study-level findings and limits: Previous analysis showed most TCR beta V segments were productive about 87% or about 30% of the time. Sequencing depth roughly uniform across donors was assumed in presence/absence analyses. TCR beta sequences reportedly predicted most subjects' HLA-A and HLA-B alleles accurately.

In the PCR, 60 Vbeta and 13 Jbeta primers were used. The method was immunoSEQ multiplex PCR; TCRdb's version includes in-frame clones alone and lacks a portion of them. The table records around 280,000 clones, 80% to 90% of them present only once. V shed 2 bases, J shed 9 bases, and the junction held 8 bases outside the gene matches. This CDR3 spans 15 amino acids. CDR1 MNHNS and CDR2 SASEGT come from the germline V gene. The sample taken for sequencing was PBMCs. The clonotype was recovered from a woman in her late teens or twenties in good health and CMV-seronegative. The chain uses TRBV6-1 and TRBJ2-1, with 9 bases identical to TRBD1. Here the CDR3 DNA reads TGTGCCAGCAGTGAATTCACAGGGGGCTTAGGTGAGCAGTTCTTC. Encoded protein: CASSEFTGGLGEQFF.